The 20 T cell receptor beta chains listed next were all sequenced from one sample in a study of identical twins. MiXCR, run by TCRdb on the 5' RACE reads, gives a single entry per CDR3 protein. This repertoire shows around 530,000 distinct CDR3 sequences, about 15% found once; its top ten account for around 0.48%. These sequences were also reported in another study, on yellow fever vaccine responses in identical twins.

Sequenced sample: CD4+ T cells sorted from blood. These receptor sequences come from a woman between 18 and 30 years old in good health.

The chain couples TRBV3-1 to TRBJ2-5, with D possibly being TRBD2 (6 bases). V lost 5 bases and J lost 4, with 11 bases in between. The germline V gene has CDR1 LGHDT and CDR2 YNNKEL (reference sequence). The CDR3 is 13 residues long. CDR3 sequence reads: CASSVLATETQYF. CDR3 nucleotide sequence: TGTGCCAGCAGCGTACTAGCAACAGAGACCCAGTACTTC.

The chain has TRBV12-3 or TRBV12-4 and TRBJ2-1; the D gene is possibly TRBD2 (6 bases). V lost 3 bases to trimming and J lost 8 bases, with 14 bases between them. The length of the CDR3 is 14 residues. CDR3 protein: CASSFGAPGDEQFF. CDR3 coding DNA: TGTGCCAGCAGTTTCGGGGCCCCGGGAGATGAGCAGTTCTTC.

The chain has TRBV28 and TRBJ2-7; TRBD2 aligns across 12 bases. V shed 6 bases, J shed 5 bases, and the junction held 8 bases outside the gene matches. Looked up from germline, CDR1 is MDHEN and CDR2 is SYDVKM. The CDR3 has 15 residues. In DNA, the CDR3 is TGTGCCAGCAGGGGTCTTGGACTAGCGGGAAACGAGCAGTACTTC. It encodes CASRGLGLAGNEQYF.

This clonotype was recorded only once. V and J are TRBV19 and TRBJ2-2; D gene uncertain. CDR1 is LNHDA and CDR2 is SQIVND in the germline V gene (reference sequence). The CDR3 sequence is 14 residues long. V gave up 1 base and J gave up 5 bases, with 8 bases separating them. The chain's CDR3 is CASSIASVTGELFF. CDR3 sequence (DNA): TGTGCCAGTAGTATAGCTTCGGTAACCGGGGAGCTGTTTTTT.

The chain combines TRBV5-6 with TRBJ2-3, with a tentative D call TRBD2 (7 bases). The V end was cut by 3 bases, the J end by 2 bases, with 13 bases between. This CDR3 comprises 15 residues. The V gene's germline CDR1 is SGHDT and CDR2 YYEEEE. The CDR3: CASSWGGAFTDTQYF. The DNA for the CDR3 is TGTGCCAGCAGCTGGGGGGGCGCTTTCACAGATACGCAGTATTTT.

There are a few counts of this clonotype. This sequence joins TRBV27 and TRBJ2-7, with D possibly TRBD1 on 6 matching bases. In germline, CDR1 is MNHEY, CDR2 SMNVEV (reference sequence). V gave up 7 bases and J gave up 2 bases, with 15 bases separating them. The length of the CDR3 is 14 residues. The CDR3 DNA follows: TGTGCCAGCACCAAAGCGACAGGAGCCTACGAGCAGTACTTC. Its protein is CASTKATGAYEQYF.

The gene calls are TRBV28 and TRBJ2-1, with 9 bases matching TRBD2. Germline V gene lookup returns CDR1 MDHEN and CDR2 SYDVKM. CDR3 length: 14 amino acids. Unmatched junction bases numbered 8, after V lost 7 bases and J lost 7 bases. The CDR3 coding sequence is TGTGCCAGCATTCCCTCTAGCGGGACGAATGAGCAGTTCTTC. This encodes CASIPSSGTNEQFF.

This clonotype was seen more than once but under ten times. The rearrangement links TRBV6-1 to TRBJ2-2; D is ambiguous. Trimming shortened V by 9 bases and J by 5 bases, and 16 bases separated the two germline ends. Germline assignment: CDR1 MNHNS and CDR2 SASEGT. The CDR3 has 14 amino acids. CDR3: CASMWGSRTGELFF. For the CDR3, the DNA is TGTGCCAGTATGTGGGGATCAAGGACCGGGGAGCTGTTTTTT.

This clonotype was counted between two and nine times. V usage is TRBV28 and J usage is TRBJ2-3; D gene unclear. The V and J ends lost 0 bases and 1 base respectively, with 8 bases between them. This CDR3 is 15 amino acids long. Germline V lookup: CDR1 MDHEN, CDR2 SYDVKM. CDR3 region: CASSLWGIGTDTQYF. The CDR3 region has the DNA TGTGCCAGCAGTTTATGGGGGATTGGCACAGATACGCAGTATTTT.

The V and J genes are TRBV10-3 and TRBJ1-5; the D gene is possibly TRBD1 (5 bases). This CDR3 contains 14 residues. Germline CDR1 ENHRY, CDR2 SYGVKD. Deletions cut 3 bases from V and 4 bases from J, with 10 bases between. The DNA for the CDR3 is TGTGCCATCAGTGAATGGGACCGTAATCAGCCCCAGCATTTT. Protein sequence: CAISEWDRNQPQHF.

This clonotype came up a few times. V and J are TRBV7-6 and TRBJ2-2; maybe TRBD2 (5 bases). The CDR3 sequence is 15 residues long. Germline V gene sequence: CDR1 SGHVS, CDR2 FNYEAQ. The ends were cut back, 5 bases at V and 0 bases at J, with 10 bases in the middle. The CDR3 nucleotides read TGTGCCAGCAGCCAGCCGGGGTCGAACACCGGGGAGCTGTTTTTT. This gives the protein CASSQPGSNTGELFF. Variable domain in full (rest from reference TRBV7-6 and TRBJ2-2): GAGVSQSPRYKVTKRGQDVALRCDPISGHVSLYWYRQALGQGPEFLTYFNYEAQQDKSGLPNDRFSAERPEGSISTLTIQRTEQRDSAMYRCASSQPGSNTGELFFGEGSRLTVL.

The chain recombines TRBV3-1 with TRBJ2-3; 9 bases align to TRBD2. Germline V gene lookup returns CDR1 LGHDT and CDR2 YNNKEL (reference sequence). The CDR3 is 19 residues long. Losses at the gene ends were 4 bases for V and 0 bases for J; bases not matched to a gene: 14. CDR3: CASSPHRLAEGSSTDTQYF. CDR3 in DNA: TGTGCCAGCAGCCCCCATAGACTAGCGGAGGGATCTAGCACAGATACGCAGTATTTT.

The rearrangement joins TRBV3-1 to TRBJ2-3; D might be TRBD2 (5 bases). This CDR3 is 14 amino acids long. V lost 3 bases and J 4 bases, leaving 11 bases between the germline ends. The germline V gene has CDR1 LGHDT and CDR2 YNNKEL (reference sequence). The CDR3 loop reads CASSQRLSADTQYF. The CDR3 DNA reads as TGTGCCAGCAGCCAGAGACTAAGCGCAGATACGCAGTATTTT.

The V call is TRBV9, the J call TRBJ2-2; 11 bases line up with TRBD2. The CDR3 consists of 18 residues. The germline CDR1 and CDR2 sequences are SGDLS and YYNGEE. V shed 2 bases, J shed 3 bases, and the junction held 9 bases outside the gene matches. CDR3 sequence: CASSVLPGLAEYTGELFF. The CDR3 DNA follows: TGTGCCAGCAGCGTTCTCCCGGGACTAGCGGAATACACCGGGGAGCTGTTTTTT.

This chain joins TRBV7-9 and TRBJ2-7, with TRBD2 identical over 11 bases. Germline-derived CDR1 and CDR2 are SEHNR and FQNEAQ (reference sequence). This CDR3 is built from 15 residues. V shed 5 bases and J 1 base; nucleotides not matched to a gene: 4. Here the CDR3 reads CASSATSGRSYEQYF. CDR3 in DNA: TGTGCCAGCAGCGCCACTAGCGGGAGATCCTACGAGCAGTACTTC. Full variable domain (outside the CDR3, taken from reference TRBV7-9 and TRBJ2-7): DTGVSQNPRHKITKRGQNVTFRCDPISEHNRLYWYRQTLGQGPEFLTYFQNEAQLEKSRLLSDRFSAERPKGSFSTLEIQRTEQGDSAMYLCASSATSGRSYEQYFGPGTRLTVT.

The chain links TRBV3-1 to TRBJ2-5, with a possible D match to TRBD1 (6 bases). The germline V gene has CDR1 LGHDT and CDR2 YNNKEL (reference sequence). The CDR3 covers 15 residues. V was trimmed by 2 bases and J by 2 bases, leaving 12 bases between them. CDR3 DNA: TGTGCCAGCAGCCAAACTAGGGGGATTCAAGAGACCCAGTACTTC. Encoded protein: CASSQTRGIQETQYF.

This clonotype was seen more than once but under ten times. CDR3 protein: CSARDPAGSTDTQYF. In nucleotides, the CDR3 is TGCAGTGCTAGAGATCCCGCAGGAAGCACAGATACGCAGTATTTT. V gene TRBV20-1 combines with J gene TRBJ2-3; the D is unclear. The CDR3 runs to 15 residues. V lost 0 bases to trimming and J lost 0 bases, with 10 bases between them. The germline V gene has CDR1 DFQATT and CDR2 SNEGSKA (reference sequence).

The chain combines TRBV5-1 with TRBJ2-2, with a tentative D call TRBD1 (5 bases). V gave up 1 base and J gave up 1 base, with 8 bases separating them. Germline lookup yields CDR1 SGHRS and CDR2 YFSETQ. CDR3 length: 15 residues. The chain's CDR3 is CASSLMTENTGELFF. DNA for the CDR3: TGCGCCAGCAGCTTGATGACAGAGAACACCGGGGAGCTGTTTTTT.

This clonotype was counted only a few times. The gene calls are TRBV5-1 and TRBJ1-1; TRBD1 is a possible D gene (6 bases). The CDR3 consists of 15 residues. V lost 0 bases to trimming and J lost 2 bases, with 11 bases between them. CDR1 and CDR2 (germline): SGHRS, YFSETQ. The DNA for the CDR3 is TGCGCCAGCAGCTTGGAGGGCAGGGGAAACACTGAAGCTTTCTTT. This sequence encodes CASSLEGRGNTEAFF.

The chain uses TRBV12-3 or TRBV12-4 and TRBJ1-6; a possible D gene is TRBD1 (6 bases). This CDR3 region has 14 residues. Deletions cut 6 bases from V and 10 bases from J, with 16 bases between. The CDR3 loop is CASRNSGDRSPLHF. The CDR3 region has the DNA TGTGCCAGCAGGAATTCAGGGGATCGGTCACCCCTCCACTTT.